The TCR beta chain under discussion was sequenced for a study of breast tumors, draining lymph nodes, adjacent tissues. Study-level results: Tumors had less TCR diversity than lymph nodes, more than nontumor tissue. Luminal-like breast cancer showed significantly greater tumor-nontumor repertoire similarity than basal-like breast cancer did. Most tumor T cells seemingly derive from lymph node, then expand in tumor.

Notes on this clonotype: As yet, its antigen is unknown.

CDR3 size: 15 residues. The V segment lost 9 bases and the J segment 1 base; nucleotides outside the gene matches: 8. Germline loops: CDR1 ENHRY, CDR2 SYGVKD. TCRdb recomputed calls from the multiplex PCR reads with MiXCR, one row per CDR3 protein. Among 180,000 or so distinct CDR3 sequences listed, 30% to 35% were seen once. Samples came from axillary lymph nodes draining the breast cancer. The gene calls are TRBV10-3 and TRBJ1-1; 10 positions agree with TRBD1. The sequenced sample was axillary lymph node tissue. This sequence was found in a female donor with breast cancer. Some clones in this sample may be carry-over from other donors' samples. CDR3 in DNA: TGTGCCATTCGCTCCGGGACAGGGGCGAACACTGAAGCTTTCTTT. It specifies CAIRSGTGANTEAFF.